These 11 T cell receptor beta chains originate from one sample sequenced in a study of blood T cell repertoires in COVID-19. The method was immunoSEQ multiplex PCR; TCRdb's version includes in-frame clones alone and lacks a portion of them. The sample consists of approximately 490,000 clones, 87% of them appearing once. Sequencing used PBMCs or T cells enriched from blood (not recorded which). These receptors originate from a woman in her late teens or twenties who had recovered from COVID-19.

This clone was counted between two and nine times. The gene calls are TRBV30 and TRBJ1-2; a weak D match, TRBD1 (5 bases). V was clipped by 5 bases and J by 5 bases, with 18 bases between them. This CDR3 is built from 14 residues. The germline gives CDR1 GTSNPN, CDR2 SVGIG (reference sequence). The CDR3 sequence: CAWRPLQTVYGYTF. In DNA form, the CDR3 reads TGTGCCTGGCGCCCCTTGCAGACAGTTTATGGCTACACCTTC.

J is TRBJ1-3 and V is TRBV18, with 7 bases matching TRBD1. Germline V lookup: CDR1 KGHSH, CDR2 LQKENI. J lost 2 bases, V lost 2 bases, and 6 bases had no gene match. The CDR3 length is 16 residues. Here the CDR3 DNA reads TGTGCCAGCTCACCATATACACAGGGGACTGGAAACACCATATATTTT. Its protein product is CASSPYTQGTGNTIYF.

This clone was seen only once. The chain is built from TRBV6-5 and TRBJ1-2; D gene uncertain. The V and J ends lost 10 bases and 3 bases respectively, with 15 bases between them. The CDR3 consists of 13 residues. The germline V gene has CDR1 MNHEY and CDR2 SVGAGI. CDR3 region: CATRPDRDYGYTF. The CDR3 DNA reads TGTGCCACGCGCCCCGACCGGGACTATGGCTACACCTTC.

The CDR3 reads CASSLVRGALSYNSPLHF. CDR3 in DNA: TGTGCCAGCAGCTTAGTTCGGGGGGCGCTTTCGTATAATTCACCCCTCCACTTT. This chain links TRBV7-2 with TRBJ1-6; the D gene is possibly TRBD1 (6 bases). CDR1 and CDR2 from the germline V gene are SGHTA and FQGNSA. V lost 1 base and J 4 bases, leaving 17 bases between the germline ends. This CDR3 spans 18 amino acids.

The rearrangement joins TRBV7-9 to TRBJ2-5, with D perhaps matching TRBD1 (6 bases). The V gene lost 4 bases and the J gene lost 4 bases, with 16 bases spanning the gap. This CDR3 region has 15 residues. Germline V gives CDR1 SEHNR, CDR2 FQNEAQ (reference sequence). The CDR3 region has the DNA TGTGCCAGCAGCTCCTCAGGGGTTCTTGGAGAGACCCAGTACTTC. Translation gives CASSSSGVLGETQYF.

This clone was seen at least ten times. V gene TRBV24-1 combines with J gene TRBJ1-1; 7 nucleotides line up with TRBD1. Germline trimming cut 4 bases from V and 0 bases from J; bases unmatched to any gene: 7. This CDR3 has 16 residues. Looked up from germline, CDR1 is KGHDR and CDR2 is SFDVKD. The CDR3 here is CATSDVETGLNTEAFF. The CDR3 nucleotides read TGTGCCACCAGTGACGTCGAGACAGGGTTGAACACTGAAGCTTTCTTT.

V is TRBV5-5 and J is TRBJ2-1, with D perhaps matching TRBD1 (5 bases). The germline gives CDR1 SGHKS, CDR2 YYEKEE (reference sequence). The CDR3 covers 14 residues. Deletions cut 3 bases from V and 6 bases from J, with 13 bases between. CDR3 sequence (DNA): TGTGCCAGCAGCTCATGGGGCATCCCCAATGAGCAGTTCTTC. Translating it yields CASSSWGIPNEQFF.

The rearrangement links TRBV6-5 to TRBJ1-2; D perhaps matches TRBD1 (5 bases). This CDR3 is 15 amino acids long. The germline CDR1 and CDR2 sequences are MNHEY and SVGAGI. Trimming took 2 bases from V and 0 from J, leaving 10 bases between them. This CDR3 is CASSYRGETNYGYTF. The CDR3 DNA is TGTGCCAGCAGTTACCGGGGGGAAACTAACTATGGCTACACCTTC.

The chain joins TRBV7-8 to TRBJ1-2, with a tentative D call TRBD1 (5 bases). V was cut by 1 base and J by 3 bases, with 15 bases left in between. The CDR3 spans 16 residues. Germline V gene data show CDR1 as SGHVS and CDR2 as FQNEAQ. CDR3 nucleotide sequence: TGTGCCAGCAGCTTAGGCTCGTGGGGAGGGGACTATGGCTACACCTTC. Its translation is CASSLGSWGGDYGYTF.

V gene TRBV7-9 combines with J gene TRBJ1-1; TRBD1 might be the D (5 bases). Between the trimmed V and J ends, which lost 11 bases and 0 bases, there was a span of 16 bases. The germline V gene has CDR1 SEHNR and CDR2 FQNEAQ (reference sequence). The CDR3 covers 14 residues. The CDR3 is CAGQGAGLNTEAFF. The CDR3, as DNA: TGTGCCGGGCAAGGGGCAGGGTTGAACACTGAAGCTTTCTTT.

This rearrangement joins TRBV10-3 to TRBJ1-2; 9 bases fit TRBD1. The CDR3 runs 13 residues. CDR1 is ENHRY, CDR2 SYGVKD, per germline. V shed 9 bases, J shed 7 bases, and the junction held 9 bases outside the gene matches. The chain's CDR3 is CAIHDLTGGGYTF. CDR3 DNA sequence: TGTGCCATTCACGATTTGACAGGGGGTGGCTACACCTTC.